Listed below are T cell receptor beta chains from one sample, sequenced in a study of T cells in tuberculosis. Sequenced by immunoSEQ multiplex PCR; TCRdb stores in-frame clones only, minus some. The data show 25,000 to 35,000 clones, less than 97% seen once. Sequenced material: PBMCs. All receptors derive from a donor aged 10-35 years with latent tuberculosis or without tuberculosis infection. Both conserved end residues are part of each CDR3. D genes are given only for firm matches. Clone size is stated in some rows and not others, as once, few, many or a class when expanded.

CDR3	DNA	size	D	V	J
CASSPEGVGNYGYTF	TGTGCCAGCTCACCCGAAGGGGTGGGAAACTATGGCTACACCTTC	NA	NA	TRBV18	TRBJ1-2
CASSLGASGTPYNEQFF	TGCGCCAGCAGCTTGGGGGCTAGCGGGACTCCTTACAATGAGCAGTTCTTC	NA	TRBD2	TRBV5-1	TRBJ2-1
CSVVSGGAGETQYF	TGCAGCGTTGTTAGCGGGGGGGCGGGAGAGACCCAGTACTTC	NA	TRBD2	TRBV29-1	TRBJ2-5
CASSPRSRSGNTIYF	TGTGCCAGCAGCCCCAGATCCAGGTCTGGAAACACCATATATTTT	once	NA	TRBV14	TRBJ1-3
CAWSVWTGGYTEAFF	TGTGCCTGGAGTGTCTGGACAGGGGGATACACTGAAGCTTTCTTT	NA	TRBD1	TRBV30	TRBJ1-1
CASSLSTGIVKTQYF	TGTGCCAGCAGTTTATCAACAGGGATTGTGAAGACCCAGTACTTC	NA	NA	TRBV27	TRBJ2-5
CASSPPTGTSGGGPYNEQFF	TGTGCCAGCAGCCCGCCTACGGGGACTAGCGGAGGGGGCCCCTACAATGAGCAGTTCTTC	NA	TRBD2	TRBV9	TRBJ2-1
CASSVGREYGIQYF	TGTGCCAGCAGCGTAGGGCGGGAGTATGGCATTCAGTACTTC	NA	TRBD2	TRBV9	TRBJ2-4
CATAREPTYEQYF	TGTGCCACTGCGCGGGAGCCCACCTACGAGCAGTACTTC	NA	TRBD2	TRBV27	TRBJ2-7
CASSRLRLASGTGELFF	TGTGCCAGCAGCCGACTTAGATTGGCTAGCGGTACCGGGGAGCTGTTTTTT	NA	TRBD2	TRBV5-4	TRBJ2-2
CSVQTGSNQPQHF	TGCAGCGTCCAGACAGGGTCCAATCAGCCCCAGCATTTT	NA	TRBD1	TRBV29-1	TRBJ1-5
CASSSSGTSNEQFF	TGTGCCAGCAGCTCATCCGGGACTAGTAATGAGCAGTTCTTC	once	TRBD2	TRBV7-2	TRBJ2-1
CASSLVRGNAEAFF	TGTGCCAGCAGCTTAGTCAGGGGGAACGCTGAAGCTTTCTTT	NA	TRBD1	TRBV7-2	TRBJ1-1
CASSQDRGGGELFF	TGCGCCAGCAGCCAAGACAGGGGCGGCGGGGAGCTGTTTTTT	once	NA	TRBV4-1	TRBJ2-2
CASGLGDRGSEQFF	TGTGCTAGTGGTCTGGGGGACAGGGGGAGCGAGCAGTTCTTC	NA	TRBD1	TRBV12-5	TRBJ2-1
CASSPLRGRSYNEQFF	TGTGCCAGCAGCCCTCTGCGGGGAAGGTCCTACAATGAGCAGTTCTTC	NA	NA	TRBV7-6	TRBJ2-1
CASSYLRQGETQYF	TGTGCCAGCAGTTACTTGAGACAGGGAGAGACCCAGTACTTC	NA	TRBD1	TRBV6-5	TRBJ2-5
CASSWRPTSGRANEQFF	TGTGCCAGCAGCTGGCGCCCGACTAGCGGGAGGGCCAATGAGCAGTTCTTC	NA	TRBD2	TRBV11-2	TRBJ2-1
CAWSVGGSRTDTQYF	TGTGCCTGGAGTGTCGGCGGGAGTCGCACAGATACGCAGTATTTT	NA	TRBD2	TRBV30	TRBJ2-3
CASTEGGDTDTQYF	TGCGCCAGCACCGAGGGCGGGGACACAGATACGCAGTATTTT	NA	NA	TRBV5-1	TRBJ2-3
CASSSTSGAGTDTQYF	TGTGCCAGCAGTTCCACTAGCGGGGCGGGGACAGATACGCAGTATTTT	NA	TRBD2	TRBV6-5	TRBJ2-3
CASSPSERGLSAGELFF	TGCGCCAGCAGCCCCTCAGAAAGGGGGTTGTCTGCCGGGGAGCTGTTTTTT	NA	NA	TRBV4-1	TRBJ2-2
CASSLSHTGGANEKLFF	TGTGCCAGCAGCTTATCACACACAGGGGGCGCAAATGAAAAACTGTTTTTT	NA	TRBD1	TRBV7-9	TRBJ1-4
CASRETGRPEKLFF	TGTGCCAGCAGAGAGACAGGGCGCCCTGAAAAACTGTTTTTT	NA	TRBD1	TRBV2	TRBJ1-4
CASSPMTGGLNYGYTF	TGTGCCAGCTCACCCATGACAGGGGGTCTTAACTATGGCTACACCTTC	once	TRBD1	TRBV18	TRBJ1-2
CASSLYDTYTDTQYF	TGCGCCAGCAGCTTGTATGACACCTACACAGATACGCAGTATTTT	NA	NA	TRBV5-1	TRBJ2-3
CASKRDRAPGANVLTF	TGTGCCAGCAAACGAGACAGGGCACCTGGGGCCAACGTCCTGACTTTC	NA	TRBD1	TRBV27	TRBJ2-6
CASSWTGFSGYTF	TGTGCCAGCAGCTGGACAGGGTTCTCTGGCTACACCTTC	NA	TRBD1	TRBV7-9	TRBJ1-2
CASSKGRRGRTEAFF	TGTGCCAGCAGCAAAGGCCGGCGGGGGAGGACTGAAGCTTTCTTT	NA	NA	TRBV21-1	TRBJ1-1
CASSEKPGTAYEQYF	TGTGCCAGCAGCGAAAAACCAGGGACTGCCTACGAGCAGTACTTC	NA	NA	TRBV9	TRBJ2-7
CASSGPSDRGDTIYF	TGTGCCAGCAGTGGCCCCTCGGACAGGGGGGATACCATATATTTT	NA	TRBD1	TRBV13	TRBJ1-3
CASSYGRGQYF	TGTGCCAGCAGCTACGGAAGGGGGCAGTATTTT	once	NA	TRBV6-5	TRBJ2-3
CASIGTGWSGELFF	TGTGCCAGTATTGGGACAGGGTGGTCCGGGGAGCTGTTTTTT	NA	TRBD1	TRBV19	TRBJ2-2
CASSPTRGPNYGYTF	TGCGCCAGCAGCCCGACGAGAGGGCCCAACTATGGCTACACCTTC	NA	NA	TRBV5-1	TRBJ1-2
CASSNRTGGIGNTEAFF	TGTGCCAGCAGTAATCGGACAGGGGGCATTGGAAACACTGAAGCTTTCTTT	NA	TRBD1	TRBV9	TRBJ1-1
CASSPLQGVDEKLFF	TGTGCCAGTAGTCCCCTCCAGGGCGTAGATGAAAAACTGTTTTTT	NA	NA	TRBV19	TRBJ1-4
CASSPLWYRTNTGELFF	TGTGCCAGCAGCCCACTTTGGTACAGGACGAACACCGGGGAGCTGTTTTTT	NA	NA	TRBV7-9	TRBJ2-2
CASSLESGQPQHF	TGTGCCAGCAGTCTCGAATCGGGACAGCCCCAGCATTTT	NA	NA	TRBV2	TRBJ1-5
CASSYGQGADTQYF	TGTGCCAGCAGTTATGGGCAGGGTGCAGATACGCAGTATTTT	NA	NA	TRBV6-5	TRBJ2-3
CASRFTGGGYEQYF	TGTGCCAGCAGGTTTACAGGGGGCGGCTACGAGCAGTACTTC	NA	TRBD1	TRBV27	TRBJ2-7
CASSQVRLTELATNEKLFF	TGCGCCAGCAGCCAAGTACGGCTGACAGAACTTGCAACTAATGAAAAACTGTTTTTT	NA	NA	TRBV4-1	TRBJ1-4
CASSLEKGGGADEQYF	TGTGCCAGCAGCCTTGAGAAGGGCGGGGGGGCGGACGAGCAGTACTTC	once	TRBD2	TRBV4-2	TRBJ2-7
CASSGGQGWTEAFF	TGCGCCAGCAGTGGGGGACAGGGGTGGACTGAAGCTTTCTTT	NA	TRBD1	TRBV10-1	TRBJ1-1
CASSDGGGEETQYF	TGCGCCAGCAGTGACGGGGGAGGAGAAGAGACCCAGTACTTC	once	NA	TRBV10-1	TRBJ2-5
CASSQDLGQAYNEQFF	TGCGCCAGCAGCCAAGATCTCGGACAGGCCTACAATGAGCAGTTCTTC	NA	TRBD1	TRBV4-1	TRBJ2-1
CASSLYSDEKLFF	TGTGCCAGCAGCTTATATAGCGACGAAAAACTGTTTTTT	NA	NA	TRBV5-8	TRBJ1-4
CSVVQGALNSPLHF	TGCAGCGTTGTGCAGGGGGCTCTGAATTCACCCCTCCACTTT	NA	TRBD1	TRBV29-1	TRBJ1-6
CASSLEWAPNTEAFF	TGCGCCAGCAGCTTGGAATGGGCCCCGAACACTGAAGCTTTCTTT	NA	NA	TRBV5-1	TRBJ1-1
CASSEPAGGTKNIQYF	TGCGCCAGCAGCGAACCAGCGGGAGGGACCAAAAACATTCAGTACTTC	NA	TRBD2	TRBV5-1	TRBJ2-4
CASSLALGEDYGYTF	TGTGCCAGCAGCTTAGCGCTCGGGGAGGACTATGGCTACACCTTC	NA	NA	TRBV7-9	TRBJ1-2
CASSPGTGGYEQYF	TGTGCCAGTAGTCCAGGGACAGGGGGCTACGAGCAGTACTTC	NA	TRBD1	TRBV19	TRBJ2-7